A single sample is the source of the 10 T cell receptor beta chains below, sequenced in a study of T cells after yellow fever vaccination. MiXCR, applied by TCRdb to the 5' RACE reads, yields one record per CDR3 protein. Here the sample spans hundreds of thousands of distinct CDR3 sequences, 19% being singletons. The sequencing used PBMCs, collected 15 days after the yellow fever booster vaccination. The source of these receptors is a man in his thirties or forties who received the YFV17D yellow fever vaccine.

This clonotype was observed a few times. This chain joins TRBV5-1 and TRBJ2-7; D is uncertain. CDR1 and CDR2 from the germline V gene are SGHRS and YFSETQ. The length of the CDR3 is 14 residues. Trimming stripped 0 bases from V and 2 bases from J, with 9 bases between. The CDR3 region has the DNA TGCGCCAGCAGCTTGGACGTGGTCGCCTACGAGCAGTACTTC. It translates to CASSLDVVAYEQYF.

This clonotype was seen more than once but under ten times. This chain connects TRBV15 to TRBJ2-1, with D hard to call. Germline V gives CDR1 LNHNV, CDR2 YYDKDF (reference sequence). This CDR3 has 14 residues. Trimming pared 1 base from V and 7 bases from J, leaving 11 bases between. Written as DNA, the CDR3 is TGTGCCACCAGCAGAGTTGTCAGCAAAAATGAGCAGTTCTTC. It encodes CATSRVVSKNEQFF. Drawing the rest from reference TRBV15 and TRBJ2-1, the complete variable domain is DAMVIQNPRYQVTQFGKPVTLSCSQTLNHNVMYWYQQKSSQAPKLLFHYYDKDFNNEADTPDNFQSRRPNTSFCFLDIRSPGLGDTAMYLCATSRVVSKNEQFFGPGTRLTVL.

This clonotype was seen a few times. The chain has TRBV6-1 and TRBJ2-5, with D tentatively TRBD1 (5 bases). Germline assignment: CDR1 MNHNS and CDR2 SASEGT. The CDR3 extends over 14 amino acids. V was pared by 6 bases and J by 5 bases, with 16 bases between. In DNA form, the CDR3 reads TGTGCCAGCAGGGCAGAAGGACATACGGAGACCCAGTACTTC. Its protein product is CASRAEGHTETQYF.

The CDR3 protein is CASSLERAGSDTQYF. Written as DNA, the CDR3 is TGCGCCAGCAGCTTGGAGCGGGCCGGATCTGATACGCAGTATTTT. The chain uses TRBV5-1 and TRBJ2-3, with a possible D match to TRBD2 (6 bases). V lost 0 bases and J 6 bases, leaving 14 bases between the germline ends. From germline, CDR1 is SGHRS and CDR2 YFSETQ. The CDR3 sequence is 15 residues long.

The CDR3 here is CASSWRLAEQNEQFF. CDR3 nucleotide sequence: TGCGCCAGCAGCTGGAGACTAGCGGAGCAAAATGAGCAGTTCTTC. This chain joins TRBV5-1 and TRBJ2-1; 9 bases are shared with TRBD2. CDR1 and CDR2 from the germline V gene are SGHRS and YFSETQ. CDR3 length: 15 residues. With 3 bases clipped from V and 7 bases from J, the junction kept 8 bases outside the gene matches.

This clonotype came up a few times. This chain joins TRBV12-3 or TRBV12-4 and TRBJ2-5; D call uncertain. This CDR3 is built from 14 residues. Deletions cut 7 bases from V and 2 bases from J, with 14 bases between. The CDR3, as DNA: TGTGCCAGCACCCTCGCTGGGCCACAAGAGACCCAGTACTTC. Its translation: CASTLAGPQETQYF.

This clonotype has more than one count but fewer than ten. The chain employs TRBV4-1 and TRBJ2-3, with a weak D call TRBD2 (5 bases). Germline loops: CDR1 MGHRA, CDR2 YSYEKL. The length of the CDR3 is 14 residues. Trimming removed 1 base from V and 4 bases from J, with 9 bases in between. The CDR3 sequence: CASSQASRADTQYF. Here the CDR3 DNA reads TGCGCCAGCAGCCAAGCTAGCCGGGCAGATACGCAGTATTTT.

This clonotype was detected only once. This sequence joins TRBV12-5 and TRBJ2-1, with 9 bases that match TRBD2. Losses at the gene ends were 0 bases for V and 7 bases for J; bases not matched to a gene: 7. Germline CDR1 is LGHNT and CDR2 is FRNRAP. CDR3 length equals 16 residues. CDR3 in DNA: TGTGCTAGTGGTTTGGTAGTTAGCGGGAGTGTTAATGAGCAGTTCTTC. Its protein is CASGLVVSGSVNEQFF. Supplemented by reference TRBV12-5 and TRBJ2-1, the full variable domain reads DARVTQTPRHKVTEMGQEVTMRCQPILGHNTVFWYRQTMMQGLELLAYFRNRAPLDDSGMPKDRFSAEMPDATLATLKIQPSEPRDSAVYFCASGLVVSGSVNEQFFGPGTRLTVL.

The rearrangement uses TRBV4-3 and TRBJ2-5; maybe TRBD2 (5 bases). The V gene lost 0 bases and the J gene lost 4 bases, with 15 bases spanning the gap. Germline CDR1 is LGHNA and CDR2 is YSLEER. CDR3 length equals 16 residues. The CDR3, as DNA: TGCGCCAGCAGCCAAGATCAGACGGGAAAGGGAGAGACCCAGTACTTC. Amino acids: CASSQDQTGKGETQYF.

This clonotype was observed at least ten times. The CDR3 protein is CSAETGGVRDTQYF. As DNA, the CDR3 is TGCAGTGCTGAGACAGGGGGCGTAAGGGATACGCAGTATTTT. This chain connects TRBV20-1 to TRBJ2-3; 10 bases are shared with TRBD1. The germline V gene has CDR1 DFQATT and CDR2 SNEGSKA (reference sequence). V dropped 5 bases and J dropped 6; count of bases not matched to a gene: 8. The CDR3 sequence is 14 residues long.